The text below deals with one T cell receptor (beta chain). Its cognate antigen is unknown. At one of its ends the junction is not consistent with the germline gene, which may arise from a read error. This sample is drawn from a study of blood T cells in healthy people across ages. The second PCR ran roughly 7 to 12 cycles with a sample-barcoded 5' primer and J-beta primers. CDR3-containing paired-end reads numbering at least 3 million came from each sample. MiXCR, applied by TCRdb to the 5' RACE reads, yields one record per CDR3 protein. The sample consists of 500,000 to 600,000 distinct CDR3 sequences, approximately 25% of them appearing once. Germline CDR1 and CDR2: SGHRS and YFSETQ. The CDR3 has 13 residues. Findings and limits, study-wide: Diversity estimates drawn from one million T cells were deemed underestimates.

This TCR was sampled from a woman in her 70s in good health. This chain connects TRBV5-1 to TRBJ1-1, with D uncertain. The specimen sequenced was blood. This chain's CDR3 is CASSLVGELQAFF. Here the CDR3 DNA reads TGCGCCAGCAGCTTGGTTGGGGAGTTGCAAGCCTTCTTT.